This TCR beta chain came from a study of blood T cell repertoires in COVID-19. This clone was observed a single time. The assay was immunoSEQ multiplex PCR, and TCRdb's table has in-frame clones only and misses some. The table lists under 250,000 clones, about three quarters of them singletons, with about 7.2% in the top ten. The TCR originated in a woman between 65 and 79 years old with acute or convalescent COVID-19. The specimen sequenced was peripheral blood.

CDR3 DNA: TGCGCCAGCAGTCAAATCCCATTGACAGGGGGCGAGAATGAAGCTTTCTTT. Amino acid sequence: CASSQIPLTGGENEAFF. J is TRBJ1-1 and V is TRBV23-1, with 10 positions matching TRBD1. TRBV23-1 is identified as an open reading frame with a role that is uncertain. Trimming removed 2 bases from V and 7 bases from J; junction bases left unmatched: 13. This CDR3 region has 17 residues.